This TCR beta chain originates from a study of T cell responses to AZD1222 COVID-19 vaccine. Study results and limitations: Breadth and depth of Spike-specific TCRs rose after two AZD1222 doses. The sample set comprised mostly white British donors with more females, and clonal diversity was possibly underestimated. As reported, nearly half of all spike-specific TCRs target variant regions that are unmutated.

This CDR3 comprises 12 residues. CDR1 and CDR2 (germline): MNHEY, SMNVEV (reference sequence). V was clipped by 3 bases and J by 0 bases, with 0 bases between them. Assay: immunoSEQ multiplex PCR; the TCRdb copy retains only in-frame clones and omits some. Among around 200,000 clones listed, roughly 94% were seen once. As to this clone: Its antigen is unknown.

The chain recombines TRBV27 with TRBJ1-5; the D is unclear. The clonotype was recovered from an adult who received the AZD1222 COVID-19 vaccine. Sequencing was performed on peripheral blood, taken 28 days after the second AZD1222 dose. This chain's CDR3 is CASSFSNQPQHF. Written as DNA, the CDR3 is TGTGCCAGCAGTTTTAGCAATCAGCCCCAGCATTTT.